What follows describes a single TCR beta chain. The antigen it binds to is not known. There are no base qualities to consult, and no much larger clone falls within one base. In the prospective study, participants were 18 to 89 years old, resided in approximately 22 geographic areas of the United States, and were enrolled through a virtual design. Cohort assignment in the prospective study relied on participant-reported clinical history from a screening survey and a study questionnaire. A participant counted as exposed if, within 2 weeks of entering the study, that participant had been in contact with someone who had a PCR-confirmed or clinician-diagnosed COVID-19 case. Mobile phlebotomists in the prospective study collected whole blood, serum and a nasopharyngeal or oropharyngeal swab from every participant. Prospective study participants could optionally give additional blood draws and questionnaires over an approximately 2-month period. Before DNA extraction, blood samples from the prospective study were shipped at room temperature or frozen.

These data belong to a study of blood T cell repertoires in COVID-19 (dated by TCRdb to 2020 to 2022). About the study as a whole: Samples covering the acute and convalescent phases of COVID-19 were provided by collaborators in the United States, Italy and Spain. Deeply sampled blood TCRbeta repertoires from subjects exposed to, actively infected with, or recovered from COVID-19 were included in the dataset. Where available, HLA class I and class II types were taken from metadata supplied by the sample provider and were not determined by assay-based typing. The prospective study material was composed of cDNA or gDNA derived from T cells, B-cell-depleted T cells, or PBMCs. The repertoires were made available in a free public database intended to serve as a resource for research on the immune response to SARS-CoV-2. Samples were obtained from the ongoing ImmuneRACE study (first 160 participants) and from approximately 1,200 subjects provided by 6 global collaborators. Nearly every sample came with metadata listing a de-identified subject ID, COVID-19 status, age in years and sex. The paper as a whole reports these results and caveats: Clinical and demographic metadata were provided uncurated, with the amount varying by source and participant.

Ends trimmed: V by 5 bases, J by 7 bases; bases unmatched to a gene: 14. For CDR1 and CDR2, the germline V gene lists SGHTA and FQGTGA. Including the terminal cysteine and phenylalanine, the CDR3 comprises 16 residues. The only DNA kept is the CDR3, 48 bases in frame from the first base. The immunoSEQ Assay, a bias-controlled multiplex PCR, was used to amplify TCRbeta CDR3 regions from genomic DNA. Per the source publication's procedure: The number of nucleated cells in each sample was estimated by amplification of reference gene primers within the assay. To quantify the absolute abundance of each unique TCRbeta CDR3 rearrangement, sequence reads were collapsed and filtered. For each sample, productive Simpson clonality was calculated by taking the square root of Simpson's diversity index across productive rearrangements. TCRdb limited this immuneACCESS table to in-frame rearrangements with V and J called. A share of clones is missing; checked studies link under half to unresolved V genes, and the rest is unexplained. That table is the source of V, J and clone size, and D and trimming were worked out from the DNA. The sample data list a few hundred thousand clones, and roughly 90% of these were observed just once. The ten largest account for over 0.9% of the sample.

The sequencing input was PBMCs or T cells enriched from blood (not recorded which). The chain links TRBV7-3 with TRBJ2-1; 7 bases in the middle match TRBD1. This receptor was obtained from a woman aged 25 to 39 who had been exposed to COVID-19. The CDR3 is CASSPPGQRALNEQFF. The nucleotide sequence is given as TGTGCCAGCAGCCCCCCGGGACAGCGAGCCTTAAATGAGCAGTTCTTC.